This TCR beta chain originates from a study of shared clonotypes between healthy human individuals. Only in-frame clones appear in the TCRdb table, and some are missing; sequencing was by immunoSEQ multiplex PCR. This sample yields about 2 million clones, of which 90% to 95% are seen a single time; roughly 0.13% belongs to the top ten. This CDR3 comprises 15 residues. Per the germline V gene, CDR1 is MNHEY and CDR2 is SVGAGI. V was pared by 0 bases and J by 6 bases, with 14 bases between. This clone was seen only once. The chain combines TRBV6-5 with TRBJ1-2, with D perhaps matching TRBD1 (5 bases). The source of this sequence is a man between 18 and 35 years old in good health. The material sequenced was naive CD4+ T cells sorted from blood. Noted subset: CD45RA+ positively selected. The CDR3 DNA reads as TGTGCCAGCAGTTACTCTAGGGCAGGGAAGAATGGCTACACCTTC. Residues: CASSYSRAGKNGYTF.